A single sample is the source of the 15 T cell receptor beta chains below, sequenced in a study of early T cells in non-severe SARS-CoV-2 infection. Each CDR3 protein gets one entry after TCRdb re-called the 5' RACE reads with MiXCR. Here the sample spans nearly 30,000 distinct CDR3 sequences, about 5.7% being singletons. The material sequenced was whole blood. The receptors originated from an adult who was a healthcare worker with PCR-confirmed SARS-CoV-2 infection or an uninfected control (not recorded which).

Many counts were recorded for this clonotype. The rearrangement joins TRBV7-6 to TRBJ1-2; 8 bases align to TRBD1. V shed 5 bases, J shed 5 bases, and the junction held 10 bases outside the gene matches. CDR1 is SGHVS and CDR2 is FNYEAQ in the germline V gene. This CDR3 region has 15 residues. CDR3 sequence reads: CASSPAGQGGYGYTF. In DNA form, the CDR3 reads TGTGCCAGCAGCCCCGCCGGACAGGGAGGATATGGCTACACCTTC.

The chain carries TRBV11-1 and TRBJ2-5, with TRBD1 matching over 7 bases. The CDR3 totals 17 residues. After removal of 4 bases from V and 3 bases from J, the junction contained 14 bases not matched to a gene. Germline V CDR1 and CDR2: SGHAT, FQDESV (reference sequence). The DNA for the CDR3 is TGTGCCAGCAGCTCCGCCCTGACAGGGACGATGGAAGAGACCCAGTACTTC. This encodes CASSSALTGTMEETQYF.

This clonotype appeared many times. This sequence joins TRBV25-1 and TRBJ2-5, with D unresolved. Germline values: CDR1 MGHDK, CDR2 SYGVNS. V was trimmed by 3 bases and J by 2 bases, leaving 7 bases between them. This CDR3 spans 13 amino acids. The CDR3 region is CASSDAPQETQYF. The CDR3 DNA reads as TGTGCCAGCAGTGACGCTCCTCAAGAGACCCAGTACTTC.

This clonotype was recorded many times. The V and J genes are TRBV7-2 and TRBJ2-4, with TRBD1 as a possible D gene (7 bases). V lost 5 bases and J 7 bases, leaving 15 bases between the germline ends. Looked up from germline, CDR1 is SGHTA and CDR2 is FQGNSA. The CDR3 sequence is 14 residues long. The CDR3 DNA reads as TGTGCCAGCAGCGGCAGCAGGGGGAGGAACATTCAGTACTTC. This translates into CASSGSRGRNIQYF.

This clonotype was observed at least ten times. J is TRBJ2-3 and V is TRBV9; TRBD1 matches 9 bases. With V trimmed by 6 bases and J by 0 bases, 2 bases remained unmatched. Germline CDR1 is SGDLS and CDR2 is YYNGEE. This CDR3 contains 14 residues. The CDR3 DNA is TGTGCCAGCACCGGGACAGGGAGCACAGATACGCAGTATTTT. The encoded protein is CASTGTGSTDTQYF.

This clonotype is medium-sized. The rearrangement joins TRBV7-2 to TRBJ2-3; D is undetermined. Trimming took 3 bases from V and 3 from J, leaving 10 bases between them. This CDR3 has 14 residues. Germline-derived CDR1 and CDR2 are SGHTA and FQGNSA. CDR3 nucleotides: TGTGCCAGCAGCTTTCCAACAGCAACAGATACGCAGTATTTT. Protein sequence: CASSFPTATDTQYF.

The J gene is TRBJ1-1, the V gene TRBV10-3; D gene ambiguous. From germline, CDR1 is ENHRY and CDR2 SYGVKD. This CDR3 has 13 residues. Trimming stripped 10 bases from V and 1 base from J, with 13 bases between. The CDR3 protein is CATSVTGNTEAFF. The CDR3 coding sequence is TGTGCCACCTCGGTCACTGGGAACACTGAAGCTTTCTTT.

The chain recombines TRBV6-5 with TRBJ1-5; no clear D. The V and J ends lost 10 bases and 6 bases respectively, with 16 bases between them. This CDR3 spans 13 amino acids. Germline assignment: CDR1 MNHEY and CDR2 SVGAGI. CDR3 sequence: CATRRLGSQPQHF. DNA for the CDR3: TGTGCCACCCGACGGTTAGGGAGTCAGCCCCAGCATTTT.

This clonotype rates as medium-sized (0.01 to 0.1%). The CDR3 loop is CASSIRSNYGYTF. DNA for the CDR3: TGTGCCAGTAGTATCCGGTCTAACTATGGCTACACCTTC. The J gene is TRBJ1-2, the V gene TRBV19; D ambiguous. The germline V gene encodes CDR1 LNHDA and CDR2 SQIVND (reference sequence). CDR3 size: 13 residues. The germline V and J ends were trimmed by 3 bases and 0 bases, with 5 bases remaining between them.

This clonotype was observed at least ten times. The chain is built from TRBV4-3 and TRBJ2-2, with D tentatively TRBD2 (5 bases). Germline V gene sequence: CDR1 LGHNA, CDR2 YSLEER. V was cut by 4 bases and J by 12 bases, with 15 bases left in between. This CDR3 region has 13 residues. The CDR3 DNA reads TGCGCCAGCAGCCTTCCGGGATCACGGCAGCTGTTTTTT. As protein: CASSLPGSRQLFF.

This clonotype was picked up many times. The V and J genes are TRBV7-2 and TRBJ2-7; either TRBD1 or TRBD2 may supply D (5 bases each). CDR1 and CDR2 (germline): SGHTA, FQGNSA. This CDR3 region has 14 residues. Trimming took off 1 base at V and 2 bases at J, with 9 bases between the two ends. CDR3 loop: CASSLVGDPYEQYF. CDR3 nucleotides: TGTGCCAGCAGCTTAGTAGGGGACCCCTACGAGCAGTACTTC.

This clonotype was recorded at least ten times. The chain's CDR3 is CASSFTAVDTQYF. The CDR3 coding sequence is TGTGCCAGCAGTTTTACCGCGGTAGATACGCAGTATTTT. This chain uses TRBV28 with TRBJ2-3; D gene unclear. CDR1 MDHEN and CDR2 SYDVKM come from the germline V gene. Trimming cost V 3 bases and J 5 bases, with 9 bases left between them. The CDR3 totals 13 residues.

In its sample, this clonotype was seen many times. This chain links TRBV4-3 with TRBJ2-3; possibly TRBD2 for D (6 bases). This CDR3 is 16 amino acids long. Trimming stripped 4 bases from V and 6 bases from J, with 20 bases between. Germline assignment: CDR1 LGHNA and CDR2 YSLEER. CDR3 sequence reads: CASSRGDGAEGDTQYF. The DNA of the CDR3 is TGCGCCAGCAGCCGCGGGGACGGCGCGGAAGGGGATACGCAGTATTTT.

By proportion, this clonotype is medium-sized (0.01 to 0.1%). This chain uses TRBV10-3 with TRBJ2-3; maybe TRBD2 (6 bases). Germline CDR1 is ENHRY and CDR2 is SYGVKD. V lost 11 bases and J 2 bases, leaving 14 bases between the germline ends. This CDR3 contains 13 residues. The CDR3 loop reads CAAGRGFTDTQYF. CDR3 DNA sequence: TGTGCCGCCGGGCGGGGATTCACAGATACGCAGTATTTT.

This clonotype was found many times. The rearrangement uses TRBV30 and TRBJ1-3, with 7 bases matching TRBD1. The junction had 6 bases not matched to a gene; V was cut back by 7 bases and J by 3 bases. CDR1 GTSNPN and CDR2 SVGIG come from the germline V gene (reference sequence). The CDR3 sequence is 13 residues long. The CDR3 bases are TGTGCCTCAGAGGGGGCGAGTGGAAACACCATATATTTT. This gives the protein CASEGASGNTIYF.